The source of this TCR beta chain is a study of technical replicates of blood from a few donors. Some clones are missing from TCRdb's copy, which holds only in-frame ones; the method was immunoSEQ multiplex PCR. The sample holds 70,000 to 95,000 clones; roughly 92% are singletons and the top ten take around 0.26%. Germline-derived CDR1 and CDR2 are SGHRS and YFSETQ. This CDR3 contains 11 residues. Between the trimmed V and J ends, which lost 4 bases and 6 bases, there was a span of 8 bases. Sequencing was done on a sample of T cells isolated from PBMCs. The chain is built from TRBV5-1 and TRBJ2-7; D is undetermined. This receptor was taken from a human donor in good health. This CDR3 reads CASSPRIEQYF. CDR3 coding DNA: TGCGCCAGCAGCCCCCGTATCGAGCAGTACTTC.